The present T cell receptor (beta chain) was sequenced within a study of blood T cell repertoires in COVID-19. The wider study: COVID-19 samples, acute and convalescent, were from the United States, Italy and Spain.

Assay used: immunoSEQ multiplex PCR; TCRdb lists only in-frame clones, some missing. The sample has 120,000 to 150,000 clones, approximately 80% seen once; the top ten hold under 15%. Sequenced sample: peripheral blood. The origin of this receptor is a man aged 55 to 70 with active or convalescent COVID-19.

CDR3 bases: TGCGCCAGCAGCTTGTCCCGGGTAGCCGGGGAGCTGTTTTTT. Its protein product is CASSLSRVAGELFF. The V and J genes are TRBV5-1 and TRBJ2-2; D is unresolved. The CDR3 is 14 amino acids. V was clipped by 1 base and J by 6 bases, with 10 bases between them. Germline V CDR1 and CDR2: SGHRS, YFSETQ.